The next 13 T cell receptor beta chains were all read from a single sample in a study of blood T cells in healthy people across ages. A J-beta primer mix and a sample-barcoded 5' primer were used in a second PCR of roughly 6 to 12 cycles. TCRdb used MiXCR to reprocess the 5' RACE reads, holding one entry per CDR3 protein. The sample has around 1,900,000 distinct CDR3 sequences, roughly two fifths seen once. Sequencing was performed on blood. The receptors come from a human donor in good health.

V usage is TRBV19 and J usage is TRBJ2-7; 7 bases line up with TRBD1. Germline values: CDR1 LNHDA, CDR2 SQIVND (reference sequence). V dropped 9 bases and J dropped 5; count of bases not matched to a gene: 1. The CDR3 is 10 amino acids. In nucleotides, the CDR3 is TGTGCCAGACAGGGGAACGAGCAGTACTTC. Amino acid sequence: CARQGNEQYF. Full variable domain (outside the CDR3, taken from reference TRBV19 and TRBJ2-7): DGGITQSPKYLFRKEGQNVTLSCEQNLNHDAMYWYRQDPGQGLRLIYYSQIVNDFQKGDIAEGYSVSREKKESFPLTVTSAQKNPTAFYLCARQGNEQYFGPGTRLTVT.

The chain links TRBV24-1 to TRBJ2-3; D call uncertain. V was shortened by 10 bases and J by 5 bases, with 12 bases between the two germline ends. The CDR3 extends over 12 amino acids. Germline V gene data show CDR1 as KGHDR and CDR2 as SFDVKD. As DNA, the CDR3 is TGTGCCACTAACGGAGATGGAGATACGCAGTATTTT. It codes for CATNGDGDTQYF.

This clonotype was picked up a small number of times. The rearrangement links TRBV4-2 to TRBJ2-3; D unresolved. The germline gives CDR1 LGHNA, CDR2 YNFKEQ. The germline V and J ends were trimmed by 0 bases and 2 bases, with 12 bases remaining between them. The CDR3 is 16 amino acids. Here the CDR3 reads CASSQDYAGSTDTQYF. The CDR3 coding sequence is TGTGCCAGCAGCCAAGATTATGCCGGGTCCACAGATACGCAGTATTTT.

The CDR3 DNA follows: TGTGCCATCAGGGTACAGGGGGAAGATACGCAGTATTTT. Translating it yields CAIRVQGEDTQYF. This chain joins TRBV10-3 and TRBJ2-3; 8 bases agree with TRBD1. There are 13 residues in the CDR3. V was pared by 6 bases and J by 5 bases, with 4 bases of the junction left unmatched. Per germline, CDR1 ENHRY and CDR2 SYGVKD.

The V call is TRBV20-1, the J call TRBJ2-4; 12 nucleotides align to TRBD1. The tail of the sequence fits TRBJ2-7 better, so the J call may be wrong. CDR3 length: 16 amino acids. CDR1 is DFQATT and CDR2 is SNEGSKA in the germline V gene (reference sequence). CDR3 in DNA: TGCAGTGCTAGTCGCCCGGGACAGGGGGCGGGCCACGAGCAGTACTTC. This translates into CSASRPGQGAGHEQYF.

A few counts support this clonotype. The genes are TRBV6-2 or TRBV6-3 and TRBJ2-1; possibly TRBD2 for D (6 bases). Between the trimmed V and J ends, which lost 4 bases and 2 bases, there was a span of 9 bases. This CDR3 has 14 amino acids. Germline V gene data show CDR1 as MNHEY and CDR2 as SVGEGT. CDR3 sequence reads: CASSSTSPYNEQFF. CDR3 sequence (DNA): TGTGCCAGCAGTTCGACTAGTCCCTACAATGAGCAGTTCTTC.

This clonotype was seen just once. Mismatch with germline at one junction end may stem from a read error. CDR3 nucleotide sequence: TGTACCAGCAGTCCTCTAGGACAGCTAACCATTACTGAAGCTTTCTTT. It translates to CTSSPLGQLTITEAFF. V usage is TRBV6-5 and J usage is TRBJ1-1, with D perhaps matching TRBD1 (6 bases). Germline loops: CDR1 MNHEY, CDR2 SVGAGI. This CDR3 is built from 16 residues.

This clonotype was picked up a small number of times. The gene calls are TRBV5-5 and TRBJ2-2, with a weak D call TRBD2 (5 bases). Trimming removed 3 bases at V and 5 bases at J, with 14 bases between. This CDR3 contains 15 residues. Germline V lookup: CDR1 SGHKS, CDR2 YYEKEE (reference sequence). The CDR3: CASSSVGGRTGELFF. The CDR3 bases are TGTGCCAGCAGCTCCGTTGGCGGGCGTACCGGGGAGCTGTTTTTT.

The table lists this clonotype with many counts. A read error may account for a junction end that differs from germline. In DNA, the CDR3 is TGTGCCAGCAGCCAAGACAGGGGTGGAGGCTACACCTTC. Amino acid sequence: CASSQDRGGGYTF. This chain uses TRBV4-3 with TRBJ1-2; 8 bases match TRBD1. CDR1 LGHNA and CDR2 YSLEER come from the germline V gene. This CDR3 has 13 residues.

The rearrangement links TRBV12-5 to TRBJ2-1; the D gene is possibly TRBD2 (5 bases). This CDR3 comprises 18 residues. The V gene's germline CDR1 is LGHNT and CDR2 FRNRAP. The V and J ends lost 0 bases and 10 bases respectively, with 25 bases between them. DNA for the CDR3: TGTGCTAGTGGTTTGGTACTCATCTATGAGCGGAGAGTCTACGAGCAGTTCTTC. This translates into CASGLVLIYERRVYEQFF.

This clonotype occurred a few times. The chain is built from TRBV9 and TRBJ1-5, with D perhaps TRBD1 (5 bases). Germline V gene data show CDR1 as SGDLS and CDR2 as YYNGEE. V dropped 0 bases and J dropped 0 bases, with 13 bases sitting between them. The CDR3 has 17 amino acids. The CDR3 DNA reads as TGTGCCAGCAGCGTAGGGGACGGAAGGTCTAGCAATCAGCCCCAGCATTTT. Translating it yields CASSVGDGRSSNQPQHF.

The V and J genes are TRBV20-1 and TRBJ1-5; D call uncertain. In germline, CDR1 is DFQATT, CDR2 SNEGSKA (reference sequence). Trimming cost V 3 bases and J 3 bases, with 6 bases left between them. The CDR3 runs to 12 residues. CDR3 sequence: CSARVVNQPQHF. The CDR3 DNA follows: TGCAGTGCTAGGGTAGTCAATCAGCCCCAGCATTTT.

This clonotype was observed many times. This chain's CDR3 is CSVLGGISTSNTGELFF. In DNA form, the CDR3 reads TGCAGCGTTTTGGGGGGGATTTCAACATCCAACACCGGGGAGCTGTTTTTT. This chain connects TRBV29-1 to TRBJ2-2; 7 bases line up with TRBD2. This CDR3 comprises 17 residues. Trimming took 5 bases from V and 2 from J; bases not matched to a gene: 14. Germline V lookup: CDR1 SQVTM, CDR2 ANQGSEA.